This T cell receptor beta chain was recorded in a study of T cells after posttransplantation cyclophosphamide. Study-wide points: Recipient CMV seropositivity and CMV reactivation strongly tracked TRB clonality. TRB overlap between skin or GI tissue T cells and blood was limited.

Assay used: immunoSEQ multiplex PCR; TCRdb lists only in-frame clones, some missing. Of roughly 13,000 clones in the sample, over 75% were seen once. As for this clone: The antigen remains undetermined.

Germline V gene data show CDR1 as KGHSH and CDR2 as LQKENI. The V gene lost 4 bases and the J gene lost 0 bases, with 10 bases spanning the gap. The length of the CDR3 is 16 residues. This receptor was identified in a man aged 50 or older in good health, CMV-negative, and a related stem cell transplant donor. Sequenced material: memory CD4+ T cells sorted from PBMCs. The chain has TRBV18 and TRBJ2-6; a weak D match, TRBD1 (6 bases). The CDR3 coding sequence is TGTGCCAGCTCACAACTACAGGGCTCTGGGGCCAACGTCCTGACTTTC. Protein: CASSQLQGSGANVLTF.